This T cell receptor beta chain was identified in a study of post-analysis software for immune sequencing data. CDR1 and CDR2 from the germline V gene are SEHNR and FQNEAQ (reference sequence). CDR3 length equals 15 residues. With 7 bases clipped from V and 8 bases from J, the junction kept 9 bases outside the gene matches. A word on this clonotype: Its antigen is unknown.

The TCR beta cDNA libraries carried unique molecular identifiers. Each CDR3 protein gets one entry after TCRdb re-called the PCR reads with MiXCR. The sample has fewer than 850,000 distinct CDR3 sequences; about 32% are singletons. Whole-study findings and limits: A handful of TRBV segments appeared more often in patients than in controls, and TRBV5-6, TRBV5-1 and TRBV20-1 were among these.

The receptor comes from a girl under 18 with multiple sclerosis. Sequencing input: blood. V and J are TRBV7-9 and TRBJ2-1; TRBD1 matches 12 bases. The CDR3 spells CASKTGTGGFHEQFF. Written as DNA, the CDR3 is TGTGCCAGCAAGACCGGGACAGGGGGCTTTCATGAGCAGTTCTTC.